Each of the 28 T cell receptor beta chains below was sequenced from the same sample in a study of T-cell reconstitution after alpha-beta-depleted transplantation in children. Preparing the TCRbeta library involved the use of unique molecular identifiers. Using its own MiXCR run on the PCR reads, TCRdb lists one record per CDR3 protein. The sample has 490,000 or so distinct CDR3 sequences, 10% seen once. The sequencing here drew on PBMCs, taken before TCRalphabeta/CD19-depleted stem cell transplant. Receptors were obtained from a child between 2 and 9 years old with inherited bone marrow failure, due to receive a stem cell transplant.

This clonotype appeared a few times. V gene TRBV12-5 combines with J gene TRBJ2-1; the match to TRBD2 covers 9 bases. The trim removed 10 bases at V and 4 bases at J, leaving 14 bases unmatched. Germline V gene sequence: CDR1 LGHNT, CDR2 FRNRAP. The CDR3 consists of 16 residues. CDR3 region: CATELAGGPGYNEQFF. CDR3 DNA: TGTGCTACAGAGCTGGCGGGAGGGCCCGGATACAATGAGCAGTTCTTC. The entire variable domain, with the rest obtained from reference TRBV12-5 and TRBJ2-1, is as follows: DARVTQTPRHKVTEMGQEVTMRCQPILGHNTVFWYRQTMMQGLELLAYFRNRAPLDDSGMPKDRFSAEMPDATLATLKIQPSEPRDSAVYFCATELAGGPGYNEQFFGPGTRLTVL.

This clonotype showed up many times. The CDR3 region is CASSFGQGAIEQYF. CDR3 DNA sequence: TGTGCCAGCAGCTTCGGACAGGGGGCGATTGAGCAGTACTTC. The V call is TRBV7-2, the J call TRBJ2-7, with TRBD1 matching over 11 bases. The germline CDR1 and CDR2 sequences are SGHTA and FQGNSA. CDR3 length equals 14 residues. J lost 7 bases, V lost 3 bases, and 5 bases had no gene match.

This clonotype has only a few counts. In DNA, the CDR3 is TGTGCCACCAGTGATCCGGGGGACAGGGAATACGAGCAGTACTTC. It codes for CATSDPGDREYEQYF. J is TRBJ2-7 and V is TRBV24-1, with 9 bases that match TRBD1. The J segment lost 4 bases and the V segment lost 3 bases, leaving 6 bases of the junction unmatched. Germline-derived CDR1 and CDR2 are KGHDR and SFDVKD. This CDR3 comprises 15 residues.

The table lists this clonotype with many counts. The chain links TRBV7-2 to TRBJ2-7; 12 bases are a match to TRBD2. The V segment lost 0 bases and the J segment 2 bases; nucleotides outside the gene matches: 2. CDR1 and CDR2 from the germline V gene are SGHTA and FQGNSA. This CDR3 region has 16 residues. CDR3 residues: CASSLAASGRAYEQYF. The CDR3 DNA reads as TGTGCCAGCAGCTTAGCGGCTAGCGGGAGGGCCTACGAGCAGTACTTC.

This clonotype has at least ten counts. This chain uses TRBV4-2 with TRBJ2-1; 7 nucleotides agree with TRBD2. The CDR3 has 16 amino acids. The J segment lost 7 bases and the V segment lost 0 bases, leaving 9 bases of the junction unmatched. The germline V gene has CDR1 LGHNA and CDR2 YNFKEQ. Here the CDR3 DNA reads TGTGCCAGCAGCCAAGACTGGAGGGAGGGCCAGAATGAGCAGTTCTTC. Protein: CASSQDWREGQNEQFF.

This clonotype has at least ten counts. The V and J genes are TRBV7-9 and TRBJ1-2; D is unclear. Germline loops: CDR1 SEHNR, CDR2 FQNEAQ (reference sequence). This CDR3 region has 16 residues. The V end lost 1 base, the J end lost 2 bases, and 14 bases lay between the germline ends. The CDR3 sequence: CASSLDVDHPNYGYTF. CDR3 coding DNA: TGTGCCAGCAGCTTAGACGTCGACCACCCCAACTATGGCTACACCTTC.

Ten or more counts support this clonotype. The chain employs TRBV4-3 and TRBJ2-7, with 7 bases fitting TRBD1. The CDR3 is 16 amino acids. Germline lookup yields CDR1 LGHNA and CDR2 YSLEER. With 2 bases clipped from V and 5 bases from J, the junction kept 12 bases outside the gene matches. In DNA, the CDR3 is TGCGCCAGCAGCCAAACTGACCGACAGGGTGGCAACGAGCAGTACTTC. Translating it yields CASSQTDRQGGNEQYF.

About this clonotype: A read error may explain this, as a much larger clone is one base away. It is likely a read error, because the conserved phenylalanine at the end of the CDR3 is missing. This rearrangement joins TRBV29-1 to TRBJ2-7; D is unresolved. The CDR3 loop spans 10 amino acids. The V gene's germline CDR1 is SQVTM and CDR2 ANQGSEA. V lost 4 bases to trimming and J lost 5 bases, with 6 bases between them. CDR3 amino acids: CSVVTDEQYL. The CDR3 DNA reads TGCAGCGTTGTCACTGACGAGCAGTACCTC.

This clonotype showed up many times. This chain links TRBV10-3 with TRBJ2-1; no clear D gene. The CDR3 length is 13 residues. V was clipped by 10 bases and J by 5 bases, with 15 bases between them. CDR1 and CDR2 from the germline V gene are ENHRY and SYGVKD. The CDR3 region has the DNA TGTGCCACCAGGTACGGGCCTAACAATGAGCAGTTCTTC. Its protein product is CATRYGPNNEQFF.

The chain joins TRBV2 to TRBJ2-1, with D unclear. Trimming took off 9 bases at V and 2 bases at J, with 11 bases between the two ends. Germline V gives CDR1 SNHLY, CDR2 FYNNEI. The CDR3 loop spans 13 amino acids. CDR3 sequence: CASSESPYNEQFF. The DNA of the CDR3 is TGTGCCAGTTCAGAATCTCCCTACAATGAGCAGTTCTTC.

This clonotype was seen at least ten times. The chain has TRBV6-2 or TRBV6-3 and TRBJ2-7; TRBD2 agrees at 7 bases. V gave up 3 bases and J gave up 0 bases; unmatched junction bases: 8. This CDR3 contains 16 residues. Germline values: CDR1 MNHEY, CDR2 SVGEGT. The CDR3 spells CASSYNLADNSYEQYF. DNA of the CDR3: TGTGCCAGCAGTTATAACCTAGCGGACAACTCCTACGAGCAGTACTTC.

The V and J genes are TRBV3-1 and TRBJ2-3, with TRBD2 matching over 8 bases. The ends lost 5 bases at V and 8 bases at J; junction bases unmatched: 12. Germline CDR1 is LGHDT and CDR2 is YNNKEL (reference sequence). This CDR3 contains 15 residues. This chain's CDR3 is CASSFPGLGIGTQYF. CDR3 coding DNA: TGTGCCAGCAGCTTTCCGGGACTAGGGATCGGTACGCAGTATTTT.

This clonotype appeared many times. The rearrangement uses TRBV20-1 and TRBJ2-1, with 7 bases fitting TRBD2. CDR3 length: 19 amino acids. Germline values: CDR1 DFQATT, CDR2 SNEGSKA (reference sequence). The junction had 19 bases not matched to a gene; V was cut back by 5 bases and J by 0 bases. The CDR3 loop is CSADPGSSGRFGSYNEQFF. The CDR3 DNA follows: TGCAGTGCTGACCCCGGGTCTAGCGGTAGGTTTGGCTCCTACAATGAGCAGTTCTTC.

DNA for the CDR3: TGCAGCGTAATCGGGACGGAGAACACCGGGGAGCTGTTTTTT. It translates to CSVIGTENTGELFF. The rearrangement links TRBV29-1 to TRBJ2-2; TRBD1 or TRBD2 may be the D gene (5 bases each). CDR1 is SQVTM and CDR2 is ANQGSEA in the germline V gene. Trimming removed 6 bases at V and 1 base at J, with 12 bases between. The CDR3 has 14 residues.

This clonotype was counted a few times. V usage is TRBV15 and J usage is TRBJ1-4; weak D call: TRBD1 (5 bases). V lost 1 base, J lost 8 bases, and 17 bases lay in between. This CDR3 is 16 amino acids long. Germline lookup yields CDR1 LNHNV and CDR2 YYDKDF (reference sequence). As DNA, the CDR3 is TGTGCCACCAGCAGAGGGGTGGGGCAGAGGGAGGAAAAACTGTTTTTT. Amino acids: CATSRGVGQREEKLFF.

This clonotype has just a few counts. CDR3 amino acids: CASSPPRHYEQYF. The CDR3, as DNA: TGTGCCAGCAGCCCCCCCCGACACTACGAGCAGTACTTC. The chain has TRBV9 and TRBJ2-7; D unclear. V lost 4 bases to trimming and J lost 3 bases, with 11 bases between them. There are 13 residues in the CDR3. Per germline, CDR1 SGDLS and CDR2 YYNGEE.

The chain links TRBV20-1 to TRBJ2-5; TRBD2 aligns across 9 bases. Germline V gene data show CDR1 as DFQATT and CDR2 as SNEGSKA (reference sequence). The CDR3 is 17 amino acids. DNA for the CDR3: TGCGGAATGTCGTTTGGCGGGAGGGCCTCCGGGTGGGAGACCCAGTACTTC. Translation gives CGMSFGGRASGWETQYF.

This clonotype was detected many times. V is TRBV5-6 and J is TRBJ2-3; D remains ambiguous. The CDR3 has 16 residues. V lost 0 bases to trimming and J lost 2 bases, with 13 bases between them. The germline CDR1 and CDR2 sequences are SGHDT and YYEEEE. This CDR3 reads CASSLGVSPDTDTQYF. CDR3 sequence (DNA): TGTGCCAGCAGCTTGGGAGTCAGCCCAGACACAGATACGCAGTATTTT.

This clonotype was counted between two and nine times. This chain links TRBV6-2 or TRBV6-3 with TRBJ2-1; the D is unclear. CDR1 is MNHEY and CDR2 is SVGEGT in the germline V gene. Trimming left V 4 bases short and J 0 bases short, with 7 bases between. The CDR3 is 14 amino acids. The CDR3 DNA is TGTGCCAGCAGTTCTCCCATCTCCTACAATGAGCAGTTCTTC. Protein product: CASSSPISYNEQFF.

This clonotype was detected only a few times. The chain links TRBV28 to TRBJ1-3; D is ambiguous. This CDR3 comprises 18 residues. Germline CDR1 is MDHEN and CDR2 is SYDVKM. V lost 6 bases and J lost 0, with 21 bases in between. CDR3 coding DNA: TGTGCCAGCAGCTTACCCACCGACAAAAAGCTCTCTGGAAACACCATATATTTT. It yields the protein CASSLPTDKKLSGNTIYF.

The rearrangement joins TRBV30 to TRBJ2-2, with TRBD1 matching 10 bases. V trimming: 3 bases; J trimming: 7 bases; junction bases outside the gene matches: 14. CDR3 length: 17 residues. Per germline, CDR1 GTSNPN and CDR2 SVGIG (reference sequence). CDR3 DNA sequence: TGTGCCTGGAGGCCCCTCTATGGGACAGGGGTTGACGGGGAGCTGTTTTTT. Translated, it gives CAWRPLYGTGVDGELFF.

This clonotype was seen repeatedly, ten times or more. The V and J genes are TRBV12-3 or TRBV12-4 and TRBJ2-5; D perhaps matches TRBD2 (5 bases). Trimming cost V 5 bases and J 5 bases, with 15 bases left between them. The CDR3 has 14 amino acids. CDR3 amino acids: CASSPRDLRETQYF. As DNA, the CDR3 is TGTGCCAGCAGTCCCCGGGATCTCCGGGAGACCCAGTACTTC.

This clonotype was detected many times. The chain carries TRBV4-3 and TRBJ2-1; D is unclear. The length of the CDR3 is 14 residues. The V end lost 4 bases, the J end lost 7 bases, and 14 bases lay between the germline ends. Germline CDR1 is LGHNA and CDR2 is YSLEER. The CDR3 sequence: CASSPEVLSNEQFF. In DNA form, the CDR3 reads TGCGCCAGCAGCCCAGAGGTACTCTCAAATGAGCAGTTCTTC.

This chain uses TRBV19 with TRBJ1-5, with no clear D. The ends were cut back, 3 bases at V and 2 bases at J, with 14 bases in the middle. The CDR3 is 16 amino acids. Germline values: CDR1 LNHDA, CDR2 SQIVND (reference sequence). The CDR3 loop is CASSIRRLVGNQPQHF. The CDR3 bases are TGTGCCAGTAGTATCAGACGGCTAGTAGGCAATCAGCCCCAGCATTTT.

This clonotype occurred many times. The rearrangement links TRBV29-1 to TRBJ2-7; D is ambiguous. Per germline, CDR1 SQVTM and CDR2 ANQGSEA. This CDR3 region has 14 residues. The V and J ends lost 4 bases and 2 bases respectively, with 15 bases between them. The CDR3 here is CSVVVKSQAYEQYF. In nucleotides, the CDR3 is TGCAGCGTTGTTGTCAAGTCGCAGGCCTACGAGCAGTACTTC.

This clonotype was picked up a small number of times. The V call is TRBV27, the J call TRBJ2-1, with TRBD2 matching over 7 bases. Germline V gene lookup returns CDR1 MNHEY and CDR2 SMNVEV (reference sequence). With 2 bases clipped from V and 3 bases from J, the junction kept 10 bases outside the gene matches. The CDR3 runs to 17 residues. The CDR3, as DNA: TGTGCCAGCAGTTTACAATCCTGGGCGGGGGTCTACAATGAGCAGTTCTTC. Its protein is CASSLQSWAGVYNEQFF.

V and J are TRBV20-1 and TRBJ1-1; 8 bases line up with TRBD1. CDR3 size: 13 residues. Germline V lookup: CDR1 DFQATT, CDR2 SNEGSKA (reference sequence). Trimming took 7 bases from V and 11 from J; bases not matched to a gene: 15. The CDR3: CSVLDDRGWFAFF. The CDR3 DNA is TGCAGTGTCCTGGATGACAGGGGCTGGTTCGCTTTCTTT.

This clonotype was found a few times. This rearrangement joins TRBV7-6 to TRBJ2-2, with D perhaps matching TRBD2 (5 bases). The germline V gene encodes CDR1 SGHVS and CDR2 FNYEAQ. Between the trimmed V and J ends, which lost 1 base and 0 bases, there was a span of 9 bases. The CDR3 totals 16 residues. The CDR3 sequence: CASSLVASANTGELFF. As DNA, the CDR3 is TGTGCCAGCAGCTTAGTAGCGTCTGCGAACACCGGGGAGCTGTTTTTT.